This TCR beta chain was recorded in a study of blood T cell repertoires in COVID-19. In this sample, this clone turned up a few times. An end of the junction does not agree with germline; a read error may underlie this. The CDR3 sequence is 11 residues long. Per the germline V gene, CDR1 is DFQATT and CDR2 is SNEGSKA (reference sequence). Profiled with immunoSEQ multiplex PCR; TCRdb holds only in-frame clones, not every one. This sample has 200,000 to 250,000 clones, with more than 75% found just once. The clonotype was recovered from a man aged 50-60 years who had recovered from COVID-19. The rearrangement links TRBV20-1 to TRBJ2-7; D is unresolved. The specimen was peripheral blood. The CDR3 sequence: CSARDRQVTLF. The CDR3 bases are TGCAGTGCTAGAGATCGGCAGGTCACACTGTTC.